The TCR beta chain described here comes from a study of T cell responses to AZD1222 COVID-19 vaccine. Assay used: immunoSEQ multiplex PCR; TCRdb lists only in-frame clones, some missing. The sample includes about 150,000 clones, just over 90% of them seen just once. Trimming removed 0 bases from V and 4 bases from J; junction bases left unmatched: 0. The CDR3 length is 13 residues. From germline, CDR1 is LGHNA and CDR2 YSLEER. The chain joins TRBV4-3 to TRBJ2-7; 7 positions match TRBD1. This receptor was identified in an adult in good health. The specimen was peripheral blood, collected on day 0 of AZD1222 vaccination. CDR3 in amino acids: CASSQDRGYEQYF. DNA for the CDR3: TGCGCCAGCAGCCAAGACAGGGGGTACGAGCAGTACTTC.